This T cell receptor beta chain was recovered during a study of blood T cells in healthy people across ages. General study points: Roughly linearly, TCR beta diversity per million T cells fell as age increased.

A second roughly 6 to 11 cycle PCR used barcoded and J-beta primers. A single record per CDR3 protein comes from TCRdb applying MiXCR to the 5' RACE reads. The table shows hundreds of thousands of distinct CDR3 sequences, with roughly 60% occurring only once. The V end was cut by 3 bases, the J end by 2 bases, with 8 bases between. Germline assignment: CDR1 MDHEN and CDR2 SYDVKM. The CDR3 consists of 15 residues. On this clonotype itself: Its antigen remains unknown.

This sequence was found in a man aged 25-45 years in good health. V and J are TRBV28 and TRBJ2-6; D tentatively fits TRBD1 or TRBD2 (5 bases each). Sequencing was carried out using blood. CDR3 protein: CASSFRGAGANVLTF. The CDR3 DNA reads as TGTGCCAGCAGTTTCAGAGGGGCTGGGGCCAACGTCCTGACTTTC.